This is a list of T cell receptor beta chains from one sample in a study of T cell responses to AZD1222 COVID-19 vaccine. Generated by immunoSEQ multiplex PCR, the TCRdb table keeps only in-frame clones and is missing some. The sample records over 100,000 clones, around 86% being singletons. Sequenced material: peripheral blood, taken on day 0 of AZD1222 vaccination. These TCRs come from an adult in good health. Each CDR3 is given with its conserved first and last residue. The order of the fields is CDR3 DNA, CDR3 protein, V gene, clone size, D gene, J gene. The D gene is left open where the match is weak. Clone size appears in some rows only: once, few, many, or a class for an expanded clone.

cdr3_nt: TGTGCCAGCAGACCCAGGGGGCGCGGGGATCTTGGCTACACCTTC
cdr3_aa: CASRPRGRGDLGYTF
v_call: TRBV6-5
clone_size: few
d_call: TRBD1
j_call: TRBJ1-2

cdr3_nt: TGTGCCAGCAGCTTCTATCGGGACAGGGGAGACTATGGCTACACCTTC
cdr3_aa: CASSFYRDRGDYGYTF
v_call: TRBV7-2
clone_size: .
d_call: TRBD1
j_call: TRBJ1-2

cdr3_nt: TGTGCCAGCAGTTTATCTTCGACGGGGCCACGTGGAGCTTTCTTT
cdr3_aa: CASSLSSTGPRGAFF
v_call: TRBV27
clone_size: .
d_call: .
j_call: TRBJ1-1

cdr3_nt: TGTGCCAGCAGGGGACTAGCGGGCTCTGGGGCCAACGTCCTGACTTTC
cdr3_aa: CASRGLAGSGANVLTF
v_call: TRBV9
clone_size: .
d_call: TRBD2
j_call: TRBJ2-6

cdr3_nt: TGTGCCAGTACCCTGGGACAGGGCTTAGAGCAGCCCCAGCATTTT
cdr3_aa: CASTLGQGLEQPQHF
v_call: TRBV19
clone_size: .
d_call: TRBD1
j_call: TRBJ1-5

cdr3_nt: TGTGCCTGGGAAAATTTGGGACAGGGGGCGAGCTATGGCTACACCTTC
cdr3_aa: CAWENLGQGASYGYTF
v_call: TRBV30
clone_size: .
d_call: TRBD1
j_call: TRBJ1-2

cdr3_nt: TGTGCCTGGAGTGTCGGTTTGGGTTACGAGCAGTACTTC
cdr3_aa: CAWSVGLGYEQYF
v_call: TRBV30
clone_size: .
d_call: .
j_call: TRBJ2-7

cdr3_nt: TGTGCCAGCAGCTTCAGGGTGAGGACTGAAGCTTTCTTT
cdr3_aa: CASSFRVRTEAFF
v_call: TRBV7-2
clone_size: few
d_call: .
j_call: TRBJ1-1

cdr3_nt: TGTGCCAGCAGTTACTCCCCGATCAACAATGAGCAGTTCTTC
cdr3_aa: CASSYSPINNEQFF
v_call: TRBV6-5
clone_size: .
d_call: .
j_call: TRBJ2-1

cdr3_nt: TGTGCCAGCAAGAATCTTAACGGCGAGCAGTACTTC
cdr3_aa: CASKNLNGEQYF
v_call: TRBV6-5
clone_size: once
d_call: .
j_call: TRBJ2-7

cdr3_nt: TGTGCCACCAGCAGATACACGACAGGGCCCCCGAACACCGGGGAGCTGTTTTTT
cdr3_aa: CATSRYTTGPPNTGELFF
v_call: TRBV15
clone_size: .
d_call: TRBD1
j_call: TRBJ2-2

cdr3_nt: TGTGCCAGCAGCTCGGTTTTCTCTGGAAACACCATATATTTT
cdr3_aa: CASSSVFSGNTIYF
v_call: TRBV7-9
clone_size: .
d_call: .
j_call: TRBJ1-3

cdr3_nt: TGTGCCAGCAGTTACAGGGGGGGAAAAAGTGGCTACACCTTC
cdr3_aa: CASSYRGGKSGYTF
v_call: TRBV6-5
clone_size: .
d_call: .
j_call: TRBJ1-2

cdr3_nt: TGTGCCAGCAGCGTGACACCACGGGGCGAGCAGTACTTC
cdr3_aa: CASSVTPRGEQYF
v_call: TRBV27
clone_size: .
d_call: .
j_call: TRBJ2-7

cdr3_nt: TGTGCCAGCAGCCCCACCAGGGCCGGCTACACCTTC
cdr3_aa: CASSPTRAGYTF
v_call: TRBV7-2
clone_size: .
d_call: .
j_call: TRBJ1-2

cdr3_nt: TGTGCCAGCAGCTTCGGAGACAGGGGGGCGAATGAGCAGTTCTTC
cdr3_aa: CASSFGDRGANEQFF
v_call: TRBV7-9
clone_size: .
d_call: TRBD1
j_call: TRBJ2-1

cdr3_nt: TGTGCCAGCATGTTGGGATTGGACTATGGCTACACCTTC
cdr3_aa: CASMLGLDYGYTF
v_call: TRBV6-5
clone_size: .
d_call: .
j_call: TRBJ1-2

cdr3_nt: TGTGCCAGCAGTCCAAACCAGGGACACGGAGATTCACCCCTCCACTTT
cdr3_aa: CASSPNQGHGDSPLHF
v_call: TRBV2
clone_size: .
d_call: .
j_call: TRBJ1-6

cdr3_nt: TGTGCCAGCAGCGACCCTTTAGGGCAGACAGCCTACGAGCAGTACTTC
cdr3_aa: CASSDPLGQTAYEQYF
v_call: TRBV7-9
clone_size: .
d_call: .
j_call: TRBJ2-7

cdr3_nt: TGTGCCAGCAGCCACGGGACAGATAGTAACTATGGCTACACCTTC
cdr3_aa: CASSHGTDSNYGYTF
v_call: TRBV7-8
clone_size: .
d_call: TRBD1
j_call: TRBJ1-2

cdr3_nt: TGTGCCAGCAGCCCGACAGTGGATCAGCCCCAGCATTTT
cdr3_aa: CASSPTVDQPQHF
v_call: TRBV7-2
clone_size: .
d_call: .
j_call: TRBJ1-5

cdr3_nt: TGTGCCAGCTCACCAGGCAGCCTTGAAGCTTTCTTT
cdr3_aa: CASSPGSLEAFF
v_call: TRBV18
clone_size: .
d_call: .
j_call: TRBJ1-1

cdr3_nt: TGTGCCAGCAGTGGGACAGGCTATGACTATGGCTACACCTTC
cdr3_aa: CASSGTGYDYGYTF
v_call: TRBV2
clone_size: .
d_call: TRBD1
j_call: TRBJ1-2

cdr3_nt: TGTGCCGGGTCTGACAGGTCCGGAGGCTACACCTTC
cdr3_aa: CAGSDRSGGYTF
v_call: TRBV6-5
clone_size: .
d_call: .
j_call: TRBJ1-2

cdr3_nt: TGTGCCAGTAGTACCCGACGAGTTGAGGAGCCCCAGCATTTT
cdr3_aa: CASSTRRVEEPQHF
v_call: TRBV19
clone_size: .
d_call: .
j_call: TRBJ1-5

cdr3_nt: TGTGCCAGCAGCACTTTACAGGGCGATCAGCCCCAGCATTTT
cdr3_aa: CASSTLQGDQPQHF
v_call: TRBV7-9
clone_size: .
d_call: .
j_call: TRBJ1-5

cdr3_nt: TGTGCCAGCGCCGATACCGGGGAGCTGTTTTTT
cdr3_aa: CASADTGELFF
v_call: TRBV7-9
clone_size: .
d_call: .
j_call: TRBJ2-2

cdr3_nt: TGTGCCAGCAGCGTTACAGGGGGCTTGTACATTCAGTACTTC
cdr3_aa: CASSVTGGLYIQYF
v_call: TRBV11-2
clone_size: .
d_call: TRBD1
j_call: TRBJ2-4

cdr3_nt: TGTGCCAGCAGGTCGGGGGGCGAAAAACTGTTTTTT
cdr3_aa: CASRSGGEKLFF
v_call: TRBV2
clone_size: .
d_call: .
j_call: TRBJ1-4

cdr3_nt: TGTGCCAGCAGTTACTCGTTCGGGGTTCGGAATCAGCCCCAGCATTTT
cdr3_aa: CASSYSFGVRNQPQHF
v_call: TRBV6-5
clone_size: .
d_call: .
j_call: TRBJ1-5

cdr3_nt: TGTGCCAGCAGTTCCAGACACAGGGGGCCTGATGGCTACACCTTC
cdr3_aa: CASSSRHRGPDGYTF
v_call: TRBV6-5
clone_size: .
d_call: TRBD1
j_call: TRBJ1-2

cdr3_nt: TGTGCCTGGACTGCACCGGCGGGCTACACCTTC
cdr3_aa: CAWTAPAGYTF
v_call: TRBV30
clone_size: once
d_call: .
j_call: TRBJ1-2

cdr3_nt: TGCGCCAGCACCCATTGGGGGCTGGACGGGGAGCTGTTTTTT
cdr3_aa: CASTHWGLDGELFF
v_call: TRBV10-1
clone_size: once
d_call: .
j_call: TRBJ2-2

cdr3_nt: TGCGCCAGCAGCCATACCGGGACAGGTCACTACGAGCAGTACTTC
cdr3_aa: CASSHTGTGHYEQYF
v_call: TRBV4-1
clone_size: .
d_call: TRBD1
j_call: TRBJ2-7

cdr3_nt: TGTGCCAGCAGTTACGGCGGGGGCTTAGGCTACAATGAGCAGTTCTTC
cdr3_aa: CASSYGGGLGYNEQFF
v_call: TRBV6-5
clone_size: .
d_call: .
j_call: TRBJ2-1

cdr3_nt: TGTGCCAGTAGTGACGGTTTCGGAGGGAATAACTATGGCTACACCTTC
cdr3_aa: CASSDGFGGNNYGYTF
v_call: TRBV19
clone_size: .
d_call: .
j_call: TRBJ1-2

cdr3_nt: TGTGCCAGCAGCTTGGACCGTGAAGCTTTCTTT
cdr3_aa: CASSLDREAFF
v_call: TRBV7-9
clone_size: .
d_call: .
j_call: TRBJ1-1

cdr3_nt: TGTGCCAGCAGTCCAACCGGGGGCGAGGACTATGGCTACACCTTC
cdr3_aa: CASSPTGGEDYGYTF
v_call: TRBV6-2/TRBV6-3
clone_size: .
d_call: .
j_call: TRBJ1-2

cdr3_nt: TGTGCCAGCAGTTTAACAGGGGTAAATAATTCACCCCTCCACTTT
cdr3_aa: CASSLTGVNNSPLHF
v_call: TRBV27
clone_size: .
d_call: TRBD1
j_call: TRBJ1-6

cdr3_nt: TGTGCCAGCAGACCGGGACAGCCTAGCGTCTCACCCCTCCACTTT
cdr3_aa: CASRPGQPSVSPLHF
v_call: TRBV6-5
clone_size: .
d_call: TRBD1
j_call: TRBJ1-6

cdr3_nt: TGTGCCAGCGGAAAACAGGGGGCGGCGGGCTACACCTTC
cdr3_aa: CASGKQGAAGYTF
v_call: TRBV27
clone_size: once
d_call: TRBD1
j_call: TRBJ1-2

cdr3_nt: TGCGCCAGCAGTCCCATGCCAGGCACAGGGTTCAACTATGGCTACACCTTC
cdr3_aa: CASSPMPGTGFNYGYTF
v_call: TRBV4-1
clone_size: .
d_call: .
j_call: TRBJ1-2

cdr3_nt: TGTGCCAGCAGCTTAGACCCCAAGAGCTCCTATAATTCACCCCTCCACTTT
cdr3_aa: CASSLDPKSSYNSPLHF
v_call: TRBV7-2
clone_size: .
d_call: .
j_call: TRBJ1-6

cdr3_nt: TGTGCCAGCAGCTTAGAGAAAGGCAAAGAGACCCAGTACTTC
cdr3_aa: CASSLEKGKETQYF
v_call: TRBV11-2
clone_size: .
d_call: .
j_call: TRBJ2-5